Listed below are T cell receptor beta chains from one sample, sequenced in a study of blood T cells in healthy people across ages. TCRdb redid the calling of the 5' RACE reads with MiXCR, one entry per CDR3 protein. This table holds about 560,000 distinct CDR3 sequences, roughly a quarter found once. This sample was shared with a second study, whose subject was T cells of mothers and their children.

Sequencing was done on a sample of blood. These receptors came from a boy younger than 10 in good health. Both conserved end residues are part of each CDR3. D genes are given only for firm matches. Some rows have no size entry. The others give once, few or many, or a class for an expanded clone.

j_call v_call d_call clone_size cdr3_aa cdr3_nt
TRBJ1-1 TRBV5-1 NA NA CASSFSGGEFNTEAFF TGCGCCAGCAGCTTCTCGGGTGGGGAGTTTAACACTGAAGCTTTCTTT
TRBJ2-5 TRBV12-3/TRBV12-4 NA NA CASSSSGPQETQYF TGTGCCAGCAGTTCGTCCGGGCCTCAAGAGACCCAGTACTTC
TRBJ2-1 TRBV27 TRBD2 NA CASSRLAGGDNEQFF TGTGCCAGCAGCCGACTAGCGGGGGGGGACAATGAGCAGTTCTTC
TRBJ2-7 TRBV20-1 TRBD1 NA CSARGTGDNEQYF TGCAGTGCTAGAGGGACAGGGGACAACGAGCAGTACTTC
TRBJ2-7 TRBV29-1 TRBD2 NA CSARTSAVGEQYF TGCAGCGCTCGGACTAGCGCCGTGGGAGAGCAGTACTTC
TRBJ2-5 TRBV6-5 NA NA CASSLSGGTQETQYF TGTGCCAGCAGTCTCTCGGGCGGGACCCAAGAGACCCAGTACTTC
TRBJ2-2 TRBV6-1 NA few CASSELGRGIGELFF TGTGCCAGCAGTGAATTGGGTAGAGGGATCGGGGAGCTGTTTTTT
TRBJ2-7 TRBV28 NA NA CASSWYQGSYEQYF TGTGCCAGCAGTTGGTACCAGGGCTCCTACGAGCAGTACTTC
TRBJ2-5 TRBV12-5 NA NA CASGLGRETQYF TGTGCTAGTGGTTTGGGTAGAGAGACCCAGTACTTC
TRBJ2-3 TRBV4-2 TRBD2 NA CASSQDSGSTDTQYF TGTGCCAGCAGCCAAGATAGCGGGTCCACAGATACGCAGTATTTT
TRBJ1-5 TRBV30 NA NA CAWSVGQNNQPQHF TGTGCCTGGAGTGTAGGACAGAATAATCAGCCCCAGCATTTT
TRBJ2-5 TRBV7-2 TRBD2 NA CASSISGGHQETQYF TGTGCCAGCAGCATTAGCGGGGGCCACCAAGAGACCCAGTACTTC
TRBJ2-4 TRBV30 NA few CAWSVHREDIQYF TGTGCCTGGAGTGTACACAGGGAGGACATTCAGTACTTC
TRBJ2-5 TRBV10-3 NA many CAISELGETQYF TGTGCCATCAGTGAGTTAGGAGAGACCCAGTACTTC
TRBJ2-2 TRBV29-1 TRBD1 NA CSVTGDTGELFF TGCAGCGTTACAGGGGACACCGGGGAGCTGTTTTTT
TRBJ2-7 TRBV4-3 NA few CASSQSHSGSTYEQYF TGCGCCAGCAGCCAATCCCATTCGGGGTCTACCTACGAGCAGTACTTC
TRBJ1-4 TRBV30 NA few CAWSGIYTTTNEKLFF TGTGCCTGGAGTGGGATATACACCACAACTAATGAAAAACTGTTTTTT
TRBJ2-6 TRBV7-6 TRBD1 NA CASSFSRTGTGANVLTF TGTGCCAGCAGCTTTTCCCGGACAGGGACTGGGGCCAACGTCCTGACTTTC
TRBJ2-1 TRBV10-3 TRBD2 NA CAISDSAGVGEQFF TGTGCCATCAGTGACTCAGCGGGAGTGGGTGAGCAGTTCTTC
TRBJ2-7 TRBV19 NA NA CATSLTRDYEQYF TGTGCCACCTCACTTACTAGGGACTACGAGCAGTACTTC
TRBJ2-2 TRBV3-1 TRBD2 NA CASNRLAGATGELFF TGTGCCAGCAACCGACTAGCGGGGGCCACCGGGGAGCTGTTTTTT
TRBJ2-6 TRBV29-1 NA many CSVEGADTMSSGANVLTF TGCAGCGTTGAAGGCGCTGACACGATGAGCTCTGGGGCCAACGTCCTGACTTTC
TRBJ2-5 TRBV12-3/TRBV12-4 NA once CTSKRTDQETQYF TGTACCAGCAAACGGACAGACCAAGAGACCCAGTACTTC
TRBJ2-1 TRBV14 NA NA CASSQVSTLEYYNEQFF TGTGCCAGCAGCCAAGTATCAACCCTGGAATATTACAATGAGCAGTTCTTC
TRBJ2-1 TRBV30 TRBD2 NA CAWRGLAGGPQFF TGTGCCTGGAGGGGACTAGCGGGGGGGCCGCAGTTCTTC
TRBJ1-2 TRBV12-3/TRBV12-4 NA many CASSFSTNYGYTF TGTGCCAGCAGTTTTTCAACAAACTATGGCTACACCTTC